The sequence of this T cell receptor beta chain was determined in a study of blood T cell repertoires in COVID-19. Data came from immunoSEQ multiplex PCR; TCRdb stores just in-frame clones and leaves some out. The profile shows 250,000 to 350,000 clones, 80% to 90% of them singletons. Looked up from germline, CDR1 is MGHDK and CDR2 is SYGVNS. This CDR3 comprises 14 residues. V lost 3 bases and J 4 bases, leaving 10 bases between the germline ends. The source of this sequence is a man aged 25 to 40 with acute or convalescent COVID-19. The chain employs TRBV25-1 and TRBJ1-5; D gene uncertain. The specimen was peripheral blood. CDR3 in amino acids: CASSERAPNQPQHF. CDR3 nucleotide sequence: TGTGCCAGCAGTGAGAGGGCACCAAATCAGCCCCAGCATTTT.